The next 8 T cell receptor beta chains were all read from a single sample in a study of type 1 and type 2 diabetes patients. PCR was run on genomic DNA. A primer set of 30 forward and 13 reverse primers amplified the CDR3. TCRdb analysed the multiplex PCR reads with MiXCR anew, one entry per CDR3 protein. Among approximately 260,000 distinct CDR3 sequences listed, around 47% were seen once. Sequencing was performed on peripheral blood mononuclear cells (PBMCs). Receptor source: a man between 18 and 29 years old with type 2 diabetes.

The CDR3 bases are TGTGCCAGCACCCTTAGCGGGACCAACACCGGGGAGCTGTTTTTT. Translation gives CASTLSGTNTGELFF. This rearrangement joins TRBV7-9 to TRBJ2-2; 8 bases agree with TRBD2. CDR3 length: 15 residues. V trimming: 7 bases; J trimming: 2 bases; junction bases outside the gene matches: 6. Germline V gene sequence: CDR1 SEHNR, CDR2 FQNEAQ (reference sequence).

The genes are TRBV7-3 and TRBJ2-7, with D unclear. The germline V gene has CDR1 SGHTA and CDR2 FQGTGA. The CDR3 contains 17 residues. V dropped 5 bases and J dropped 1 base, with 21 bases sitting between them. This CDR3 reads CASSDKLPDTFSYEQYF. The CDR3 nucleotides read TGTGCCAGCAGCGACAAGTTACCAGACACTTTTTCCTACGAGCAGTACTTC.

The rearrangement uses TRBV19 and TRBJ2-1; D unclear. This CDR3 has 16 amino acids. V lost 0 bases, J lost 7 bases, and 16 bases lay in between. From germline, CDR1 is LNHDA and CDR2 SQIVND (reference sequence). CDR3 DNA: TGTGCCAGTAGTATAGATGCGAATCCGTTGTTTAATGAGCAGTTCTTC. Translating gives CASSIDANPLFNEQFF. Full variable domain (missing parts from reference TRBV19 and TRBJ2-1): DGGITQSPKYLFRKEGQNVTLSCEQNLNHDAMYWYRQDPGQGLRLIYYSQIVNDFQKGDIAEGYSVSREKKESFPLTVTSAQKNPTAFYLCASSIDANPLFNEQFFGPGTRLTVL.

The V gene is TRBV7-3, the J gene TRBJ2-2; the match to TRBD2 covers 12 bases. The V gene end was trimmed by 6 bases and the J gene end by 6 bases; junction bases not matched to a gene: 5. The CDR3 extends over 15 amino acids. Germline V CDR1 and CDR2: SGHTA, FQGTGA. DNA for the CDR3: TGTGCCAGCAGGAGACTAGCGGGAGTTTCCGGGGAGCTGTTTTTT. Its protein product is CASRRLAGVSGELFF.

V gene TRBV10-3 combines with J gene TRBJ2-2; perhaps TRBD1 as D (6 bases). Looked up from germline, CDR1 is ENHRY and CDR2 is SYGVKD. The CDR3 covers 14 residues. The V gene lost 6 bases and the J gene lost 0 bases, with 8 bases spanning the gap. CDR3 nucleotides: TGTGCCATCAGCGGACAGTCGAACACCGGGGAGCTGTTTTTT. Protein: CAISGQSNTGELFF.

This clonotype appeared a single time. The CDR3 nucleotides read TGTGCCACCAGTGATTCTCAAACAGCTATCTATGGCTACACCTTC. Protein sequence: CATSDSQTAIYGYTF. The chain joins TRBV24-1 to TRBJ1-2; D call uncertain. V gave up 2 bases and J gave up 4 bases, with 13 bases separating them. Germline loops: CDR1 KGHDR, CDR2 SFDVKD. The CDR3 is 15 residues long.

This clonotype turned up a few times. V gene TRBV19 combines with J gene TRBJ2-7; D not resolved. Germline CDR1 reads LNHDA; CDR2 reads SQIVND (reference sequence). V was trimmed by 10 bases and J by 5 bases, leaving 21 bases between them. The CDR3 runs to 14 residues. CDR3 sequence (DNA): TGTGCCACCGGAGACTTTCTAGGCAGTGACGAGCAGTACTTC. Protein product: CATGDFLGSDEQYF.

The chain couples TRBV12-3 or TRBV12-4 to TRBJ2-7; 7 nucleotides agree with TRBD1. Trimming removed 4 bases from V and 0 bases from J; junction bases left unmatched: 6. The CDR3 extends over 15 amino acids. This chain's CDR3 is CASSSDRPISYEQYF. CDR3 DNA: TGTGCCAGCAGTTCGGACAGGCCTATCTCCTACGAGCAGTACTTC.